This T cell receptor (beta chain) is from a study of T cell repertoires and HLA-DP antigens. Overall study: Sorted CD137+CD4+ samples averaged 218.4 ng DNA; pre-culture CD4+ samples, approximately 1,100 ng. General study results and limits: Previously undetected clones averaged about 35% and 50% against the two alleles respectively.

Generated by immunoSEQ multiplex PCR, the TCRdb table keeps only in-frame clones and is missing some. The sample shows almost 90,000 clones, around nine tenths of them seen only once. This clone was detected only once. Its matching antigen is unknown. Input material: CD4+ T cells from PBMCs. The receptor was isolated from a man between 50 and 59 years old in good health and CMV-seronegative.

In DNA, the CDR3 is TGTGCCAGCAGCCCCGCGCATTATGGAAACACCATATATTTT. Its protein product is CASSPAHYGNTIYF. J is TRBJ1-3 and V is TRBV7-2; D not resolved. The length of the CDR3 is 14 residues. Germline lookup yields CDR1 SGHTA and CDR2 FQGNSA. Trimming took off 5 bases at V and 3 bases at J, with 11 bases between the two ends.